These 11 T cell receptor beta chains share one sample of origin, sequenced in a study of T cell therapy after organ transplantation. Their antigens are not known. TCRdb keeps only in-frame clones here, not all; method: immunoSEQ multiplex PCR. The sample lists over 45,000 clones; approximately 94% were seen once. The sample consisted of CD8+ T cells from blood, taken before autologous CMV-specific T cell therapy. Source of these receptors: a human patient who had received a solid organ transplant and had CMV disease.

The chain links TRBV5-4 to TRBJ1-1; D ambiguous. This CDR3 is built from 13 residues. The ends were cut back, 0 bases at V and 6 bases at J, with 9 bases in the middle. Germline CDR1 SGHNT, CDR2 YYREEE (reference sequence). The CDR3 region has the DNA TGTGCCAGCAGCTTGGAAAGGGATCCTGAAGCTTTCTTT. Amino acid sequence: CASSLERDPEAFF.

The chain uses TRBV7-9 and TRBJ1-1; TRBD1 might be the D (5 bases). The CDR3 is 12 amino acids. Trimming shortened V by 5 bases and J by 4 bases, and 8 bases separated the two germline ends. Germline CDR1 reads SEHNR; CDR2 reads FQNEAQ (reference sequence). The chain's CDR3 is CASSIQGTEAFF. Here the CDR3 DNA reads TGTGCCAGCAGCATCCAGGGCACTGAAGCTTTCTTT. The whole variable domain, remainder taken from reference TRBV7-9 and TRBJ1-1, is DTGVSQNPRHKITKRGQNVTFRCDPISEHNRLYWYRQTLGQGPEFLTYFQNEAQLEKSRLLSDRFSAERPKGSFSTLEIQRTEQGDSAMYLCASSIQGTEAFFGQGTRLTVV.

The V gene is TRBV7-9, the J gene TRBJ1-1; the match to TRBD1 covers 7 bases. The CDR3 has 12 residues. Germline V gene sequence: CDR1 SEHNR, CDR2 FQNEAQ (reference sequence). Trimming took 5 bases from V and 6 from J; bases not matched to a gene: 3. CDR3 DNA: TGTGCCAGCAGCCCCAGGGGGGCTGAAGCTTTCTTT. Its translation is CASSPRGAEAFF.

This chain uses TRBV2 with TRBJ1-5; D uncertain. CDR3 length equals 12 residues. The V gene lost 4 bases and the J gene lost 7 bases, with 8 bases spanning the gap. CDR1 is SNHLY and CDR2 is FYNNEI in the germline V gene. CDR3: CASSGLSQPQHF. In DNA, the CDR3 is TGTGCCAGCAGTGGCCTTAGCCAGCCCCAGCATTTT.

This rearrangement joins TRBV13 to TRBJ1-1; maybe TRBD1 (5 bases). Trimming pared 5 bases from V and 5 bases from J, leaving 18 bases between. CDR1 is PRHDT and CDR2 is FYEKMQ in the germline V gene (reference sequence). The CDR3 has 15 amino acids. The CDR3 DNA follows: TGTGCCAGCAGCCCTTGGGGGGTTATAAGGACTGAAGCTTTCTTT. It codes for CASSPWGVIRTEAFF.

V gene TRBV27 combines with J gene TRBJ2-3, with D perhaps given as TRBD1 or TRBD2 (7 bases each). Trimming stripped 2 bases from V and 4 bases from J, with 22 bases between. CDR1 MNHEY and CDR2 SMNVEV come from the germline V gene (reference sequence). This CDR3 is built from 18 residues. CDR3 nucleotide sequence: TGTGCCAGCAGTTTAAATCCCAGGGGGGGCCTAGTCCCAGATACGCAGTATTTT. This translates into CASSLNPRGGLVPDTQYF.

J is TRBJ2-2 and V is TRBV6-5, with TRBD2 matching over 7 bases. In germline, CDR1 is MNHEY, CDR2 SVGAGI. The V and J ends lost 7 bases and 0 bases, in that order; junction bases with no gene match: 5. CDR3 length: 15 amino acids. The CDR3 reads CASITGTTNTGELFF. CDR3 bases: TGTGCCAGCATCACCGGGACTACGAACACCGGGGAGCTGTTTTTT.

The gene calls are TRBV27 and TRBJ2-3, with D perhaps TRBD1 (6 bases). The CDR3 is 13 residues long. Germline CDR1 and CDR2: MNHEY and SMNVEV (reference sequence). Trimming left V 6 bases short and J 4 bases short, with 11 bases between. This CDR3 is CASRLRGSDTQYF. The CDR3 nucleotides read TGTGCCAGCAGACTTAGGGGGTCAGATACGCAGTATTTT.

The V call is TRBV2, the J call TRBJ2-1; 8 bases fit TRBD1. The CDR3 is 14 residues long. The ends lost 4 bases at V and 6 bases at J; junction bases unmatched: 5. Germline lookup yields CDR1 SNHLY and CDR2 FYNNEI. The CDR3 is CASSVGQGGNEQFF. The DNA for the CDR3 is TGTGCCAGCAGTGTAGGACAGGGCGGCAATGAGCAGTTCTTC.

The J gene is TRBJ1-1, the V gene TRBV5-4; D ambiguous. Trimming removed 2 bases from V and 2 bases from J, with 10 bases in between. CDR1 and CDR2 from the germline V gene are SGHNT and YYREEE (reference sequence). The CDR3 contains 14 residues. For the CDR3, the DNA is TGTGCCAGCAGCTTTCGGGGAGGAAACACTGAAGCTTTCTTT. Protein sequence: CASSFRGGNTEAFF.

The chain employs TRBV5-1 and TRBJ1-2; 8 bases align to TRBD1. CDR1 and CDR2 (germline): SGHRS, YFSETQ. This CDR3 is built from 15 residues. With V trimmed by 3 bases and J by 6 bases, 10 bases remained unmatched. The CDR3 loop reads CASSSKQGGTDGYTF. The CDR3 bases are TGCGCCAGCAGCTCGAAACAGGGGGGGACGGATGGCTACACCTTC. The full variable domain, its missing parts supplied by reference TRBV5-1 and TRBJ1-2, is KAGVTQTPRYLIKTRGQQVTLSCSPISGHRSVSWYQQTPGQGLQFLFEYFSETQRNKGNFPGRFSGRQFSNSRSEMNVSTLELGDSALYLCASSSKQGGTDGYTFGSGTRLTVV.